A selection of T cell receptor beta chains follows, all from one sample in a study of cytomegalovirus exposure and HLA in healthy donors. The repertoire was sequenced with immunoSEQ multiplex PCR; TCRdb's copy has only in-frame clones and lacks some. Of 100,000 to 120,000 clones listed, about 90% are singletons. Sequencing was performed on PBMCs. The source of these receptors is a man in his forties or fifties in good health and CMV-seronegative. CDR3s include the opening cysteine and the closing phenylalanine or tryptophan. D genes are given only for firm matches. Expanded clones are given a class, and other clones once, few, many or no size at all.

cdr3_nt cdr3_aa j_call v_call d_call clone_size
TGTGCCAGCAGTTACTATGCCGGGGATGAGCAGTTCTTC CASSYYAGDEQFF TRBJ2-1 TRBV6-6 - once
TGTGCCAGCAGTTACCGCACCGGGCAGGGCTACGAGCAGTACTTC CASSYRTGQGYEQYF TRBJ2-7 TRBV6-5 - -
TGTGCCAGCAGTCCTAGCCGGGCACCTGGCTACACTGAAGCTTTCTTT CASSPSRAPGYTEAFF TRBJ1-1 TRBV27 - -
TGTGCCAGCAGCCAATCAGGGATTCATGCCTACACCTTC CASSQSGIHAYTF TRBJ1-2 TRBV14 - few
TGTGCCAGCAGTCTAACAGGGAGGGATCAGCCCCAGCATTTT CASSLTGRDQPQHF TRBJ1-5 TRBV6-5 - -
TGCGCCAGCAGCAACATTGGCACCACTGAAGCTTTCTTT CASSNIGTTEAFF TRBJ1-1 TRBV5-1 - -
TGTGCCAGCAGTTTATTCTCAGGGGTGTTAACCTACAATGAGCAGTTCTTC CASSLFSGVLTYNEQFF TRBJ2-1 TRBV28 - once
TGTGCCAGCAGACCGGGAAATGAAGGGACCCAGTACTTC CASRPGNEGTQYF TRBJ2-5 TRBV6-5 - -
TGCGCCAGCAGCTTGGGGGGCGGCGAGCAGTACTTC CASSLGGGEQYF TRBJ2-7 TRBV5-1 - -
TGTGCCAGCAGCATCGCGGCCACTAGCGGGGAAGAGACCCAGTACTTC CASSIAATSGEETQYF TRBJ2-5 TRBV7-6 TRBD2 -